This TCR beta chain is from a study of CD8 T cell repertoires and HIV-1 epitope variants. Study in general: Control wells had CMV/EBV/flu peptides, negative Ebola AY9, or no peptide. A roughly ten-day culture received IL-2, IL-7 and IL-15 on days 3 and 7. Epitopes were three Gag families plus Nef HW9 and YT9.

On the immunoSEQ platform, TCR beta CDR3s were sequenced at survey depth. The data were produced by immunoSEQ multiplex PCR, yet TCRdb's version contains in-frame clones alone and is incomplete. The sample contains fewer than 5,500 clones, under 70% of which appear only once. On this clone: Its antigen is not identified.

The V gene end was trimmed by 5 bases and the J gene end by 0 bases; junction bases not matched to a gene: 10. The germline V gene has CDR1 MNHEY and CDR2 SMNVEV (reference sequence). The CDR3 spans 16 residues. The receptor comes from a male donor with HIV. The chain is built from TRBV27 and TRBJ2-7; 7 bases line up with TRBD1. Input material: cultured CD8+ T cells derived from PBMCs. The CDR3 DNA reads as TGTGCCAGCAGTCCCCAGACAGGGAGCAGCTCCTACGAGCAGTACTTC. Amino acid sequence: CASSPQTGSSSYEQYF.